The next 14 T cell receptor beta chains were all read from a single sample in a study of cytomegalovirus exposure and HLA in healthy donors (dated by TCRdb to about 2017). Library creation used the immunoSEQ multiplex PCR assay. For the multiplex PCR, a mixture combining 60 forward primers for TCR Vbeta segments and 13 reverse primers for TCR Jbeta segments was used. The clones in this table, taken by TCRdb from immuneACCESS, are in-frame only. Not every clone is retained; where verified, under half of the shortfall comes from an unresolved V gene, and the cause of the rest is unknown. In all, the sample holds 150,000 or so clones, and 65% to 85% of those were seen once. The ten largest make up about 3.7% of the sample. The sequenced sample was PBMCs. Receptor source: a male donor in good health and CMV-seronegative.

V gene TRBV7-9 combines with J gene TRBJ1-2; 10 bases fit TRBD1. The ends lost 6 bases at V and 8 bases at J; junction bases unmatched: 12. Germline lookup yields CDR1 SEHNR and CDR2 FQNEAQ (reference sequence). The CDR3 extends over 15 amino acids. CDR3: CASSSSTGGATGYTF. The CDR3, as DNA: TGTGCCAGCAGTTCATCGACAGGGGGCGCGACGGGCTACACCTTC.

The CDR3 spells CAWRLAGGPREQYF. The DNA for the CDR3 is TGTGCCTGGAGACTAGCGGGAGGGCCTAGAGAGCAGTACTTC. J is TRBJ2-7 and V is TRBV30; 13 positions match TRBD2. The ends lost 3 bases at V and 7 bases at J; junction bases unmatched: 6. This CDR3 has 14 amino acids. CDR1 is GTSNPN, CDR2 SVGIG, per germline (reference sequence).

V gene TRBV10-3 combines with J gene TRBJ2-7; TRBD2 matches at 12 bases. With V trimmed by 5 bases and J by 7 bases, 15 bases remained unmatched. This CDR3 has 17 amino acids. CDR1 is ENHRY and CDR2 is SYGVKD in the germline V gene. The CDR3 DNA reads as TGTGCCATCAGTTCGACTAGCGGGGGACCTAGGCATAGGGAGCAGTACTTC. As protein: CAISSTSGGPRHREQYF.

This clone was detected a few times. The gene calls are TRBV19 and TRBJ2-7, with D perhaps matching TRBD1 (6 bases). The CDR3 runs 14 residues. Trimming left V 6 bases short and J 7 bases short, with 19 bases between. Germline lookup yields CDR1 LNHDA and CDR2 SQIVND (reference sequence). The CDR3 loop is CASRTGVSSGEQYF. The CDR3 DNA follows: TGTGCCAGTAGGACAGGCGTCTCTTCGGGGGAGCAGTACTTC.

This clone was seen only a few times. CDR3 DNA: TGTGCCAGCAGTGAATCGGGGGAAGTGGCTGAAGCTTTCTTT. Translated, it gives CASSESGEVAEAFF. This sequence joins TRBV6-1 and TRBJ1-1; a weak D match, TRBD1 (5 bases). Germline CDR1 and CDR2: MNHNS and SASEGT. This CDR3 spans 14 amino acids. Trimming left V 2 bases short and J 6 bases short, with 13 bases between.

This chain connects TRBV9 to TRBJ2-7; 7 positions match TRBD2. The CDR3 contains 15 residues. CDR1 SGDLS and CDR2 YYNGEE come from the germline V gene. V lost 0 bases to trimming and J lost 2 bases; unmatched junction nucleotides: 5. The CDR3 is CASSVGASGTYEQYF. In DNA, the CDR3 is TGTGCCAGCAGCGTAGGGGCTAGCGGAACCTACGAGCAGTACTTC.

With regard to this clone: The junction does not match germline at one end; this may be a read error. The V call is TRBV7-7, the J call TRBJ2-3, with 10 bases lining up with TRBD2. CDR1 and CDR2 (germline): SSHAT, FNYEAQ (reference sequence). This CDR3 has 14 residues. This CDR3 reads CASSLAGGGDTQYF. The DNA for the CDR3 is TGTGCTAGCAGCTTAGCGGGGGGAGGTGATACGCAGTATTTT.

The genes are TRBV5-1 and TRBJ1-2; no firm D call. Germline CDR1 and CDR2: SGHRS and YFSETQ. Trimming removed 0 bases from V and 6 bases from J, with 18 bases in between. CDR3 length equals 16 residues. In DNA, the CDR3 is TGCGCCAGCAGCTTGGTAGGAGGCGGGGAAGGCCATGGCTACACCTTC. Translating it yields CASSLVGGGEGHGYTF.

This clone was counted a few times. The genes are TRBV2 and TRBJ1-2, with unresolved D. The CDR3 length is 13 residues. V lost 3 bases, J lost 2 bases, and 7 bases lay in between. CDR1 is SNHLY, CDR2 FYNNEI, per germline. CDR3 sequence: CASSDRINYGYTF. The DNA for the CDR3 is TGTGCCAGCAGTGACAGGATCAACTATGGCTACACCTTC.

This clone showed up just once. The rearrangement uses TRBV6-1 and TRBJ1-2, with D uncertain. This CDR3 has 16 residues. Trimming removed 2 bases from V and 4 bases from J, with 17 bases in between. In germline, CDR1 is MNHNS, CDR2 SASEGT. The CDR3 loop reads CASSEQIAGGSYGYTF. In DNA, the CDR3 is TGTGCCAGCAGTGAACAAATAGCTGGAGGTTCCTATGGCTACACCTTC.

The CDR3 region is CASSLGWDRGSGTNEKLFF. CDR3 in DNA: TGTGCCAGCAGCTTAGGATGGGACAGGGGTTCAGGAACTAATGAAAAACTGTTTTTT. V gene TRBV7-9 combines with J gene TRBJ1-4; 10 bases fit TRBD1. The CDR3 is 19 amino acids. Germline V gives CDR1 SEHNR, CDR2 FQNEAQ (reference sequence). Trimming cost V 1 base and J 1 base; bases outside gene matches: 9.

V and J are TRBV5-1 and TRBJ2-1; TRBD1 matches at 12 bases. The CDR3 is 18 residues long. Germline CDR1 reads SGHRS; CDR2 reads YFSETQ. Trimming removed 0 bases from V and 3 bases from J; junction bases left unmatched: 7. This chain's CDR3 is CASSLGGQGAYYYNEQFF. CDR3 nucleotides: TGCGCCAGCAGCTTGGGGGGACAGGGGGCATACTACTACAATGAGCAGTTCTTC.

This clone has just a few counts. The rearrangement links TRBV7-2 to TRBJ1-6, with no clear D. The V end was cut by 5 bases, the J end by 11 bases, with 22 bases between. This CDR3 has 16 amino acids. Germline V gene lookup returns CDR1 SGHTA and CDR2 FQGNSA. The CDR3 DNA reads TGTGCCAGCAGCAGCCATGGGAGGCGTCGATTAACACCCCTCCACTTT. Translation: CASSSHGRRRLTPLHF.

The chain couples TRBV29-1 to TRBJ2-7; 9 nucleotides agree with TRBD1. Germline CDR1 and CDR2: SQVTM and ANQGSEA. CDR3 length equals 13 residues. J gave up 4 bases and V 7 bases, and 8 bases lay outside the gene matches. CDR3 region: CSAGQGIIYEQYF. The CDR3 coding sequence is TGCAGCGCGGGACAGGGCATAATTTACGAGCAGTACTTC.